This TCR beta chain was sequenced for a study of cytomegalovirus exposure and HLA in healthy donors. 60 Vbeta and 13 Jbeta primers were used in PCR. Repertoires were generated with immunoSEQ multiplex PCR, while TCRdb's copy carries only in-frame clones and drops some. In the table there are over 150,000 clones, roughly 80% of which are singletons. The sequenced sample was PBMCs. This clonotype originated in a boy between 10 and 17 years old in good health and CMV-seronegative.

In nucleotides, the CDR3 is TGCGCCAGCAGCCAAGGGGAAGCGGGAGCGGATACGCAGTATTTT. Amino acid sequence: CASSQGEAGADTQYF. J is TRBJ2-3 and V is TRBV4-3; 8 bases match TRBD2. Germline V gene data show CDR1 as LGHNA and CDR2 as YSLEER. The CDR3 has 15 residues. J lost 6 bases, V lost 1 base, and 6 bases had no gene match.